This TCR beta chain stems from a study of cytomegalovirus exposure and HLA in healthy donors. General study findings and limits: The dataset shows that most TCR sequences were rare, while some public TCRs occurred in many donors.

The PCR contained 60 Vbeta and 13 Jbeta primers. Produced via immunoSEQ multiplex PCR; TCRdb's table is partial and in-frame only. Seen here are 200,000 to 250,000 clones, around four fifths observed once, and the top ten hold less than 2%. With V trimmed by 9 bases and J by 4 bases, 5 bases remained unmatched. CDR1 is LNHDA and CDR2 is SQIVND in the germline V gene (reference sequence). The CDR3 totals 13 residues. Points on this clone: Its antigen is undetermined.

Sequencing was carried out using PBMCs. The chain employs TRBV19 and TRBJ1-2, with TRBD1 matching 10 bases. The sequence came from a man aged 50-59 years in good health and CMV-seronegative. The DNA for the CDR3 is TGTGCCAGGACAGGGGGCCCCGGCTATGGCTACACCTTC. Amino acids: CARTGGPGYGYTF.